This is a list of T cell receptor beta chains from one sample in a study of blood T cell repertoires in COVID-19. Sequencing was performed with immunoSEQ multiplex PCR; in TCRdb, only in-frame clones are kept and a portion is missing. The table has over 250,000 clones, around 89% seen once. The sequencing input was peripheral blood. Receptors originate from a woman aged 40 to 49 who had recovered from COVID-19. Both conserved end residues are part of each CDR3.

v_call,cdr3_aa
TRBV11-3,CASSPEGVGTEAFF
TRBV5-1,CASSWGTGGVNTEAFF
TRBV20-1,CTVGGAMGYTF
TRBV4-1,CASSQVWQGGGGGYEQYF
TRBV5-4,CASSAAVTDTQYF
TRBV5-1,CASSQTLPPPLDTQYF
TRBV6-5,CASSSTGSTDTQYF
TRBV24-1,CAASDQGQVTGELFF
TRBV7-2,CASSPGGVGELFF
TRBV12-3/TRBV12-4,CASSLLRGETQYF
TRBV19,CASNLNPAGPPHEQYF
TRBV5-6,CASSWGASQETQYF
TRBV7-9,CASSPAGGSAREFF
TRBV9,CASSPQGVSNQPQHF
TRBV19,CASSPLPRTGWGQPQHF
TRBV29-1,CSVATSGSSYEQYF
TRBV7-9,CASSPGGNQPQHF
TRBV6-5,CASSQGTNTGELFF
TRBV4-3,CASSPGQGFYNEQFF
TRBV7-9,CASSLGAPGAFF
TRBV3-1/TRBV3-2,CASSPPPTSGGFYDTQYF
TRBV30,CAWRGQNYGYTF
TRBV27,CATRREGGYNEQFF
TRBV21-1,CASGGSISYEQYF
TRBV30,CAWTRGTHNEQFF